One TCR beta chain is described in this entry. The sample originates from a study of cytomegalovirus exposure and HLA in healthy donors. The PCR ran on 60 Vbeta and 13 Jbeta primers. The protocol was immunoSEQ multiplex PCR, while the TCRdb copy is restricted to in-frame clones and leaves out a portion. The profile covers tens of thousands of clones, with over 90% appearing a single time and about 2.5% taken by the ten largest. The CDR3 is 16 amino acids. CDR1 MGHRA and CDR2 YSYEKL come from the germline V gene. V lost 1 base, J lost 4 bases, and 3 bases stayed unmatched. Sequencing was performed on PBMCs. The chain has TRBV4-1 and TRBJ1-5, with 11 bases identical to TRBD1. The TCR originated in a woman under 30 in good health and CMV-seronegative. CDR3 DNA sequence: TGCGCCAGCAGCCAAGTTCGGGACAGGGGGAATCAGCCCCAGCATTTT. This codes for CASSQVRDRGNQPQHF.